A single sample gave rise to the 17 T cell receptor delta chains below, sequenced in a study of γδ T cells in repeated Plasmodium falciparum infection. Gammadelta T cells were flow-sorted from PBMC into Vgamma9/Vdelta2+ and Vdelta2-negative populations for bulk analysis. TCRdb re-called clones from the multiplex PCR reads via CATT. This sample has more than 70,000 delta-chain clones, with 0.9% to 1% found just once. The sequenced sample consisted of gamma-delta T cells from blood. These receptors all come from a pool of human donors (malaria-infected and uninfected, not separated).

With respect to this clone: A far larger clone differs by one base, so this is likely a read error. This sample includes further DNA sequences coding for the same CDR3. The CDR3 reads CAYSDRTLHSNTDKLIF. CDR3 coding DNA: TGTGCTTATAGCGACCGAACCCTTCACTCTAACACCGACAAACTCATCTTT. This chain connects TRAV38-2/DV8 to TRDJ1; D possibly corresponds to TRDD2 (5 bases). No J segment appears in TCRdb, so it was assigned here by matching the sequence to germline. Germline V lookup: CDR1 TSESDYY, CDR2 QEAYKQQN. CDR3 length equals 17 residues.

Note on this clone: A read error likely explains why the TCRdb protein, taken from a much larger clone, differs from this DNA's translation at residue 8; the protein shown is translated from the DNA. The chain uses TRDV2 and TRDJ1; TRDD3 aligns across 9 bases. Assignment of the J gene here rests on matching the DNA to germline, because TCRdb gives none. This CDR3 region has 15 residues. The trim removed 5 bases at V and 5 bases at J, leaving 11 bases unmatched. Germline V gene lookup returns CDR1 GEAIGNYY and CDR2 EKD. DNA of the CDR3: TGTGCCTGTGTCGAACTGGGGGAACGGGAGGATAAACTCATCTTT. This codes for CACVELGEREDKLIF.

With respect to this clone: For this DNA, TCRdb reports the protein of a much larger clone, which diverges at residue 9, most likely from a read error; the protein presented here is translated directly from the DNA. The J gene is TRDJ1, the V gene TRDV1, with 10 bases identical to TRDD3. The ends lost 1 base at V and 3 bases at J; junction bases unmatched: 11. This CDR3 has 18 residues. The germline V gene has CDR1 TSWWSYY and CDR2 QGS. CDR3 amino acids: CALGERYNRGIRSDKLIF. The CDR3 nucleotides read TGTGCTCTTGGGGAACGCTACAACCGGGGGATACGATCCGATAAACTCATCTTT.

This clone was recorded a few times. TCRdb's protein for this DNA is that of a much larger clone and differs from the translation at residue 7, likely a read error; the protein shown is the DNA translation. The rearrangement uses TRDV1 and TRDJ1; D might be TRDD2 or TRDD3, each matching 9 bases. V shed 3 bases and J shed 0 bases, with 38 bases lying between them. Germline assignment: CDR1 TSWWSYY and CDR2 QGS. The CDR3 loop spans 24 amino acids. The CDR3 region has the DNA TGTGCTCTTGGGGATGCGCCTCCTTCCTACCAGGTACTGGGGGACTTCGGGTACACCGATAAACTCATCTTT. Translation gives CALGDAPPSYQVLGDFGYTDKLIF.

A remark on this clone: TCRdb shows a much larger clone's protein in place of this DNA's translation, and the two differ at residue 4, likely through a read error; the protein shown is translated from the DNA. The chain links TRDV2 to TRDJ1, with 11 bases matching TRDD3. TCRdb supplies no J gene; here it was assigned by aligning the nucleotide sequence to germline. CDR3 length equals 16 residues. V lost 8 bases and J lost 9; bases outside the gene matches: 19. Germline V gene sequence: CDR1 GEAIGNYY, CDR2 EKD. In DNA form, the CDR3 reads TGTGCCTCTCACCTCAACGTACTGGGGGATATATTGGAACTCATCTTT. Translating it yields CASHLNVLGDILELIF.

The sample holds a few counts of this clone. TCRdb shows a much larger clone's protein in place of this DNA's translation, and the two differ at residue 15, likely through a read error; the protein shown is translated from the DNA. The gene calls are TRDV2 and TRDJ1; TRDD3 agrees at 9 bases. TCRdb offers no J gene call, so here the DNA was matched to germline to obtain one. Germline CDR1 GEAIGNYY, CDR2 EKD. Trimming took 0 bases from V and 0 from J; bases not matched to a gene: 22. The CDR3 is made up of 22 amino acids. For the CDR3, the DNA is TGTGCCTGTGACACCATCACCCCTACAGGCTCTACTGGGGGACGCAACACCGATAAACTCATCTTT. Translated, it gives CACDTITPTGSTGGRNTDKLIF.

As for this clone: TCRdb records a much larger clone's protein for this DNA, with a difference at residue 9 that likely arises from a read error; the protein given is the translation of the DNA. The V gene is TRDV2, the J gene TRDJ1; TRDD3 is a possible D gene (5 bases). The J gene is not listed in TCRdb, so it was assigned here from a DNA match to germline. Germline V lookup: CDR1 GEAIGNYY, CDR2 EKD. Trimming removed 0 bases from V and 1 base from J, with 14 bases in between. The CDR3 is 16 amino acids. As DNA, the CDR3 is TGTGCCTGTGACACCGTGGGGACCCCCCGCACCGATAAACTCATCTTT. Amino acid sequence: CACDTVGTPRTDKLIF.

This clone has ten or more counts. This chain links TRDV1 with TRDJ1; TRDD3 agrees at 7 bases. The V gene's germline CDR1 is TSWWSYY and CDR2 QGS. CDR3 length: 21 residues. V lost 1 base, J lost 0 bases, and 20 bases stayed unmatched. The CDR3 reads CALGEHQPTWGTNADTDKLIF. The CDR3, as DNA: TGTGCTCTTGGGGAACATCAGCCTACGTGGGGGACCAACGCCGACACCGATAAACTCATCTTT.

In regard to this clone: The protein given by TCRdb reflects a much larger clone and differs at residue 10 from this DNA's translation, likely from a read error; the protein shown is the DNA's translation. The rearrangement joins TRDV3 to TRDJ1, with TRDD3 matching 9 bases. This CDR3 has 16 amino acids. V dropped 5 bases and J dropped 0; count of bases not matched to a gene: 13. The germline V gene has CDR1 TVYSNPD and CDR2 GDNSRS (reference sequence). CDR3 coding DNA: TGTGCCCCCTTATCCACCGGGGATACGCACACCGATAAACTCATCTTT. It specifies CAPLSTGDTHTDKLIF. Full variable domain (missing parts from reference TRDV3 and TRDJ1): CDKVTQSSPDQTVASGSEVVLLCTYDTVYSNPDLFWYRIRPDYSFQFVFYGDNSRSEGADFTQGRFSVKHILTQKAFHLVISPVRTEDSATYYCAPLSTGDTHTDKLIFGKGTRVTVEP.

This clone was seen repeatedly, ten times or more. The CDR3 here is CSARSLPRGYWGIGDVTDKLIF. The CDR3 bases are TGTTCGGCCCGCTCCTTGCCTCGGGGTTACTGGGGGATTGGGGATGTTACCGATAAACTCATCTTT. V and J are TRDV2 and TRDJ1; 10 positions match TRDD3. The germline V gene encodes CDR1 GEAIGNYY and CDR2 EKD. The CDR3 extends over 22 amino acids.

This clone was seen more than once but under ten times. This likely stems from a read error, as it lies one base from a far larger clone. Other DNA variants within this sample encode the same CDR3. The J gene went uncalled, whereas the V gene is TRDV1; the D call TRDD3 from the table was never checked on the DNA. Germline V CDR1 and CDR2: TSWWSYY, QGS. This CDR3 spans 19 amino acids. CDR3 residues: CALGEKAILGEIYTDKLIF. DNA of the CDR3: TGTGCTCTTGGGGAAAAGGCGATACTGGGGGAGATATACACCGATAAACTCATCTTC.

A note on this clone: A far larger clone differs by one base, so this is likely a read error. The sample has other DNA sequences that encode this CDR3 too. The CDR3 region has the DNA TGTGCCTGCGACACCGTCGGTTCTAACGATAAACTCATCTTT. This sequence encodes CACDTVGSNDKLIF. This chain uses TRDV2 with TRDJ1; no firm D call. The CDR3 totals 14 residues. The germline V gene encodes CDR1 GEAIGNYY and CDR2 EKD.

Comment on this clone: The same CDR3 can be traced to other DNA sequences in this sample. V gene TRDV3 combines with J gene TRDJ1; 8 bases match TRDD2. The CDR3 sequence is 26 residues long. In germline, CDR1 is TVYSNPD, CDR2 GDNSRS (reference sequence). DNA of the CDR3: TGTGCTTTTGGGGGGAAACCCACCTTCCTAGCCGGGGGAAGTTATTCAGACCCTCCGTACACCGATAAACTCATCTTT. Protein sequence: CAFGGKPTFLAGGSYSDPPYTDKLIF.

In this sample, this clone turned up a few times. The protein TCRdb gives is from a much larger clone and does not agree with this DNA's translation at residue 21, likely a read error; the protein shown here comes from the DNA. With the J gene uncalled, the V gene is TRDV1; the table names TRDD3, a call not compared with the DNA. The CDR3 contains 22 residues. Germline V gene data show CDR1 as TSWWSYY and CDR2 as QGS. CDR3 in amino acids: CALGELFTYTTKDWGLGDKLTF. The CDR3 DNA reads TGTGCTCTTGGGGAACTATTTACCTATACTACGAAAGACTGGGGGTTAGGCGATAAACTCACCTTT.

To note about this clone: A far larger clone is just one base off, so this is likely a read error. Other DNA variants within this sample encode the same CDR3. The chain carries TRDV1 and TRDJ1, with 9 bases matching TRDD3. In the absence of a J gene in TCRdb, the DNA was matched to germline to assign it here. The CDR3 has 18 residues. Germline V gene data show CDR1 as TSWWSYY and CDR2 as QGS. The CDR3: CALGELSGGILPVLELIF. In DNA form, the CDR3 reads TGCGCTCTTGGGGAACTATCCGGGGGGATACTCCCAGTGCTCGAACTCATCTTT.

This clone was seen ten or more times. The translation of this DNA and the TCRdb protein of a much larger clone differ at residue 6, probably owing to a read error; the protein shown here is translated from the DNA. The V call is TRDV2, the J call TRDJ1; 12 bases align to TRDD3. No J gene is reported in TCRdb; it was inferred here by comparing the DNA with germline. CDR1 is GEAIGNYY, CDR2 EKD, per germline. J lost 7 bases, V lost 4 bases, and 12 bases had no gene match. The CDR3 has 16 amino acids. CDR3 protein: CACDRALGDTSLKLIF. CDR3 sequence (DNA): TGTGCCTGTGATCGGGCACTGGGGGATACCTCCCTTAAACTCATCTTT.

This clone was recorded a few times. The TCRdb protein comes from a much larger clone and disagrees with this DNA's translation at residue 4, likely due to a read error; the protein given here is derived from the DNA. V is TRDV2 and J is TRDJ1; 13 bases match TRDD3. Here the J gene was assigned by germline matching of the DNA, as TCRdb has none. Germline V lookup: CDR1 GEAIGNYY, CDR2 EKD. CDR3 length: 19 amino acids. CDR3 amino acids: CACNTLVLGDTGHTDKLIF. CDR3 in DNA: TGTGCCTGTAACACCTTAGTACTGGGGGATACGGGACACACCGATAAACTCATCTTT.